This TCR beta chain derives from a study of blood T cells in healthy people across ages. This clonotype has just a few counts. This CDR3 contains 15 residues. Trimming removed 5 bases from V and 0 bases from J, with 14 bases in between. Germline V gives CDR1 SGHAT, CDR2 FQDESV (reference sequence). It was with a sample-barcoded 5' primer and a J-beta primer mix that a second PCR of roughly 7 to 12 cycles was run. TCRdb re-analysed the 5' RACE reads in MiXCR, keeping a single row per CDR3 protein. The sample lists some 710,000 distinct CDR3 sequences, about 47% occurring once. This clonotype was obtained from a man aged 80 or over in good health. Sequenced sample: blood. The J gene is TRBJ2-7, the V gene TRBV11-1; no reliable D call. Here the CDR3 DNA reads TGTGCCAGCAGCCCACGCACGGATAGCTCCTACGAGCAGTACTTC. It specifies CASSPRTDSSYEQYF.